This section outlines one T cell receptor (beta chain) sequence together with its context. The data were taken from a study of blood T cell repertoires in COVID-19. Study-level information: Acute and convalescent COVID-19 specimens originated in the United States, Italy and Spain. T cells, B-cell-depleted T cells, or PBMCs supplied cDNA or gDNA.

Authors' data handling: Amplification from reference gene primers served as the basis for estimated nucleated cell counts. Here immunoSEQ multiplex PCR was the method, and the copy in TCRdb shows in-frame clones only, minus some. The DNA gave D and trimming, while V, J and clone size come from that table. The data show 150,000 to 250,000 clones, about 85% seen once. Germline CDR1 MGHRA, CDR2 YSYEKL. The V segment lost 1 base and the J segment 3 bases; nucleotides outside the gene matches: 1. The CDR3 is made up of 15 amino acids. Enrolled during active infection, Seattle patients were then followed longitudinally.

Sequencing input: peripheral blood. The V and J genes are TRBV4-1 and TRBJ2-2; 8 bases align to TRBD1. This TCR was sampled from a middle-aged woman with COVID-19, enrolled during active disease. The CDR3 bases are TGCGCCAGCAGCCAAGGGACAGGGTACACCGGGGAGCTGTTTTTT. Translating it yields CASSQGTGYTGELFF.